The TCR beta chain under discussion was sequenced for a study of T cells after yellow fever vaccination (dated by TCRdb to 2018 to 2020). About the full investigation: The SMART-Seq v4 Ultra Low Input RNA kit was used to prepare libraries from fractions with low cell numbers. To track T-cell clones before and after primary and booster YFV17D yellow fever vaccination, bulk TCR alpha and beta repertoires were sequenced longitudinally. Two healthy male donors made up the cohort, one aged 18 to 29 years and the other aged 30 to 40 years. Blood was collected at multiple timepoints before and after primary and secondary immunization, and bulk PBMC replicates and cell subsets were isolated. Results the study describes overall, beyond this receptor: Because the study included only a couple of donors, the extent to which the findings can be generalized is limited. Most clones expanded after primary vaccination were re-detected after the booster (around 96% of CD4 and 88% of CD8), suggesting broad memory maintenance. Computational filtering was required because FACS-sorted repertoires could contain abundant contaminating clonotypes from the bulk population. Compared with the primary T-cell response, the secondary T-cell response was faster but weaker, reaching its peak on day 5 rather than on day 15. A small fraction of clonotypes showed up in both the CD4 and CD8 compartments, probably as a result of convergent recombination.

This clonotype was recorded many times. Its antigen is unknown. Base-call qualities are not available, and no considerably larger clone is one nucleotide away. Explained via the paper, the treatment or condition label denotes: live attenuated yellow fever vaccine strain. PBMCs were isolated from peripheral blood using a standard Ficoll-Paque protocol. Dynabeads CD4 and CD8 positive selection kits were used to isolate the CD4 and CD8 T-cell fractions. TriZol was used to extract RNA from bulk PBMCs, CD4 and CD8 fractions, and dextramer-positive and dextramer-negative fractions. V and J are truncated by 1 base and 0 bases respectively, leaving an intervening sequence of 21 bases. Including the terminal cysteine and phenylalanine, the CDR3 comprises 18 residues. The retained sequence is limited to the CDR3, 54 bases, with the frame set at the first base. From a lookup of the germline V gene (reference sequence), CDR1 and CDR2 are DFQATT and SNEGSKA.

Synthesis of TCR cDNA relied on 5'RACE template switching, a step that introduced a universal primer site along with unique molecular identifiers. Priming for cDNA synthesis came from both the TCR alpha and TCR beta constant segments. Two PCR steps were used to amplify libraries, with sample barcodes and sequencing adapters being added in the second step. Sequencing of libraries was performed on Illumina HiSeq 2500 (2x100 bp) or NovaSeq (2x150 bp). The study's processing was this. Reads were demultiplexed and collapsed into UMI consensus sequences with MIGEC, and V(D)J alignment was performed with MiXCR. Clonotypes responding to the vaccine were identified with edgeR on replicate PBMC samples, with the criteria of FDR below 0.01 and a log2 fold change above 5 up to day 15. CD4 or CD8 identity was assigned to each bulk clonotype according to whether the clonotype was present at higher abundance in the sequenced CD4 repertoire or the sequenced CD8 repertoire. TCRdb trimmed public reads at Q25 via fastp, called clones via MiXCR and kept in-frame beta chains. Rows merge per CDR3 protein into single entries with the most common DNA and genes. Here the V and J calls rest on TCRdb's processing, not on the authors' analysis. The sample profile shows roughly 63,000 distinct CDR3 sequences; around 7.4% of them were found once. Of the sample, about 38% is held by the ten largest clones.

The sequence is built from TRBV20-1 and TRBJ1-1; TRBD1 could be the D gene, as 6 bases match. The clonotype comes from a man under 40 who received the YFV17D yellow fever vaccine. The sample was CD8+ T cells sorted from PBMCs, taken 15 days after the yellow fever booster vaccination. For the CDR3, the sequence is CSARVLDSRKTMNTEAFF. DNA sequence: TGCAGTGCTAGAGTCTTGGACAGTCGGAAAACCATGAACACTGAAGCTTTCTTT.